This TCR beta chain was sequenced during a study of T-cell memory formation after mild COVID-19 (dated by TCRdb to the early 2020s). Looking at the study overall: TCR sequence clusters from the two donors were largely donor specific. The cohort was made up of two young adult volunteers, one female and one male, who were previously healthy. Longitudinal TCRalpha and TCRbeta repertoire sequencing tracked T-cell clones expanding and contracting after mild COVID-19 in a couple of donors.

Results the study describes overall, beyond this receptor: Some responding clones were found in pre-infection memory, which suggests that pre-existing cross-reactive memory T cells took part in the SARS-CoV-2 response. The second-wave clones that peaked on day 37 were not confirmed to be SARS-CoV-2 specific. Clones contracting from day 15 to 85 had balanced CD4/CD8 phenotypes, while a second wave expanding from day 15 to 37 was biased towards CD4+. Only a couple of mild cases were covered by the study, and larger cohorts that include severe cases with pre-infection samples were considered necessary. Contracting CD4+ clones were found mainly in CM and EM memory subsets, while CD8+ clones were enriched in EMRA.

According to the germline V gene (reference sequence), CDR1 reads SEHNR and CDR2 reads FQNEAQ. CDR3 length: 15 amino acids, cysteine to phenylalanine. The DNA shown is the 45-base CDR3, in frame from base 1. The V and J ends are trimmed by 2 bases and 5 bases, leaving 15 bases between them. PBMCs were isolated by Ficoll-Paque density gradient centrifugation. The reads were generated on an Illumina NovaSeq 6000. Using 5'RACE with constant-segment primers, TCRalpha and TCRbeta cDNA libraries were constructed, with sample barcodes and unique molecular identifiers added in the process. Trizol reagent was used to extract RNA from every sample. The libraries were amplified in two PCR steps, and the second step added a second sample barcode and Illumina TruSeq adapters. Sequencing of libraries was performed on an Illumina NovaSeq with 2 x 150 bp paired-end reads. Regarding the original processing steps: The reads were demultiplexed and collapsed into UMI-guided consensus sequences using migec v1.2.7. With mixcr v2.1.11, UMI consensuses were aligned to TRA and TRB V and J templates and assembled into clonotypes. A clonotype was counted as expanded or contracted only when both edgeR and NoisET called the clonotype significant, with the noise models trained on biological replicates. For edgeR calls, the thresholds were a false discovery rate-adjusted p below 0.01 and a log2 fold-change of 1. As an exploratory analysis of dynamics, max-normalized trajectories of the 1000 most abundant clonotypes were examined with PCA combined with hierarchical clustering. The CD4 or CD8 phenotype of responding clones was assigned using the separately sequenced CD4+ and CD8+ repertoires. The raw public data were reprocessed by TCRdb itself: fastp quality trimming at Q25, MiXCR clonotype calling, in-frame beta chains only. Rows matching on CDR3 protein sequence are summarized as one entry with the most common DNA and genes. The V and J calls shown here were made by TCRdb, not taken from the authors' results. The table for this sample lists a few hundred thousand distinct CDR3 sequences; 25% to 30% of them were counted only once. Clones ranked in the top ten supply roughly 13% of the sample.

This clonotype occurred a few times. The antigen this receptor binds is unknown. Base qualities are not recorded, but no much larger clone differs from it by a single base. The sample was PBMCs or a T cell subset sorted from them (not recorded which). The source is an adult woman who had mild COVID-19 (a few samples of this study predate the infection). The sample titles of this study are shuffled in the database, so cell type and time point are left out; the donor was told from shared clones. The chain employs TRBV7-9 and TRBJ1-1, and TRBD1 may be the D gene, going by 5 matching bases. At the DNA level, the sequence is TGTGCCAGCAGCTTATGGGCAGGGAGGTGGACTGAAGCTTTCTTT. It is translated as CASSLWAGRWTEAFF.